The source of this T cell receptor beta chain is a study of blood T cell repertoires in COVID-19. About the study: Spain, Italy and the United States supplied samples that represented acute and convalescent COVID-19.

CDR1 and CDR2 from the germline V gene are SNHLY and FYNNEI. The CDR3 length is 15 residues. V was cut by 8 bases and J by 5 bases, with 19 bases left in between. Produced via immunoSEQ multiplex PCR; TCRdb's table is partial and in-frame only. Seen here are under 65,000 clones, 80% to 90% observed once, and the top ten hold roughly 6.5%. Source material: peripheral blood. The TCR was taken from a woman aged 55-69 years with COVID-19, enrolled during active disease. The chain is built from TRBV2 and TRBJ2-1, with unresolved D. The CDR3 region has the DNA TGTGCCAGCCTATCCCCGACCCCTAGAAACAATGAGCAGTTCTTC. It specifies CASLSPTPRNNEQFF.